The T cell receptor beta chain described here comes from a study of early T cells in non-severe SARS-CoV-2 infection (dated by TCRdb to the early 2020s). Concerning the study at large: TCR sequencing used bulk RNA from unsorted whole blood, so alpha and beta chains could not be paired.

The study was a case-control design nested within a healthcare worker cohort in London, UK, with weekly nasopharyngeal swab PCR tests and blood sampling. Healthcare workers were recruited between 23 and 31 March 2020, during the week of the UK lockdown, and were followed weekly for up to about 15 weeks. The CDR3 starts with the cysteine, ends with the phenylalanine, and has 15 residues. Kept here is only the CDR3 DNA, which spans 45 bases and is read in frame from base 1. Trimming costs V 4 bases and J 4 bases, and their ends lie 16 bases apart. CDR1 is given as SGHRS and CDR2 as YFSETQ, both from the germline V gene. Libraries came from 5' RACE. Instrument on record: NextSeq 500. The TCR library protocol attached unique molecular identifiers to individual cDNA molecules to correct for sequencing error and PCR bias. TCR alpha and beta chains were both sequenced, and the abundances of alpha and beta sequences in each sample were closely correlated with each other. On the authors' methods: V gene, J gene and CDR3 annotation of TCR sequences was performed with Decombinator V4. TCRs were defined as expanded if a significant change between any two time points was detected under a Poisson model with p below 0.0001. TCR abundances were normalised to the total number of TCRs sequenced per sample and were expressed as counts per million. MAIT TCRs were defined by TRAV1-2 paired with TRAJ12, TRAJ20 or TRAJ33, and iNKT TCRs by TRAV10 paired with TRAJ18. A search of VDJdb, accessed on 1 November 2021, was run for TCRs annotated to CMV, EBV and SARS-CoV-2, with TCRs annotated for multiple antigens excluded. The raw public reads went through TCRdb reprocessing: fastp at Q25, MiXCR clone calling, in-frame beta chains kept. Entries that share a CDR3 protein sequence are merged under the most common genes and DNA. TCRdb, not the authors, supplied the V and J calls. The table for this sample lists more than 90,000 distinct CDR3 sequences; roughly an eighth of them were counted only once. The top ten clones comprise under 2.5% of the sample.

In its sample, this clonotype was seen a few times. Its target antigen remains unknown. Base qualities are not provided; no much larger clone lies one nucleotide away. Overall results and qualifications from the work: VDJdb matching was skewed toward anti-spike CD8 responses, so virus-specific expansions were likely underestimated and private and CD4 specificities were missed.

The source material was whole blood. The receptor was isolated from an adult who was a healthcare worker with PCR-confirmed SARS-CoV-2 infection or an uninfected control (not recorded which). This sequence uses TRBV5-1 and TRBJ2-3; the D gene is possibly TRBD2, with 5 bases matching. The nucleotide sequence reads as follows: TGCGCCAGCAGCCCAACTAGATCGAGGGCAGATACGCAGTATTTT. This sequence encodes CASSPTRSRADTQYF.